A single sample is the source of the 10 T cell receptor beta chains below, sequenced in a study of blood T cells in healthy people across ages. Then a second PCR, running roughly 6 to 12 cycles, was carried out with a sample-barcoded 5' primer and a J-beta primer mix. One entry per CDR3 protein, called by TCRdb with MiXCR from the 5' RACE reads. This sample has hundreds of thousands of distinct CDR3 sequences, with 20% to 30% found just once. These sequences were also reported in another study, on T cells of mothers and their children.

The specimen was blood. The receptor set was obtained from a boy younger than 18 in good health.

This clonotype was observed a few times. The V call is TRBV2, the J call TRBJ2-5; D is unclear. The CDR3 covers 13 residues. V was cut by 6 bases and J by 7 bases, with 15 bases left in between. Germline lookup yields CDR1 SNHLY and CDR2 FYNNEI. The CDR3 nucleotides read TGTGCCAGCAGCCCCCCCGAGACGGTGACCCAGTACTTC. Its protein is CASSPPETVTQYF. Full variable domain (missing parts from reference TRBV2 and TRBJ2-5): EPEVTQTPSHQVTQMGQEVILRCVPISNHLYFYWYRQILGQKVEFLVSFYNNEISEKSEIFDDQFSVERPDGSNFTLKIRSTKLEDSAMYFCASSPPETVTQYFGPGTRLLVL.

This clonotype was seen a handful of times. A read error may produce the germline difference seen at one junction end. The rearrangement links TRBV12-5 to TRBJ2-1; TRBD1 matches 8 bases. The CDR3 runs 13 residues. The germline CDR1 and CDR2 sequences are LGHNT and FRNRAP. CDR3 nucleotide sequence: TGCGCTTGGGCAGGGGGCGCAAACAATGAGCAGTTCTTC. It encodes CAWAGGANNEQFF.

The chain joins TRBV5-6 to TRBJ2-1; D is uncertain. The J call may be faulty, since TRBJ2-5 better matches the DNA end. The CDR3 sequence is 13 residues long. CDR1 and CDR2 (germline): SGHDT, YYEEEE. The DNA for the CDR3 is TGTGCCAGCAGCAGTCAGCCCCAAGAGACCCAGTACTTC. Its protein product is CASSSQPQETQYF.

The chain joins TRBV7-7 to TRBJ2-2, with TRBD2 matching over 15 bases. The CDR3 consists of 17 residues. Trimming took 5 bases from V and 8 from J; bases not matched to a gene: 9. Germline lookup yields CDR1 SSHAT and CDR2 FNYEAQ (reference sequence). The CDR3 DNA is TGTGCCAGCAGCCCAGACACGGGACTAGCGGGAGGAGGGGAGCTGTTTTTT. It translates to CASSPDTGLAGGGELFF.

The CDR3 loop is CASTWSGRLDSPLHF. As DNA, the CDR3 is TGTGCCAGCACTTGGTCGGGCAGGTTAGATTCACCCCTCCACTTT. This chain joins TRBV28 and TRBJ1-6; D remains ambiguous. Germline CDR1 is MDHEN and CDR2 is SYDVKM. Trimming removed 7 bases from V and 8 bases from J, with 18 bases in between. This CDR3 comprises 15 residues.

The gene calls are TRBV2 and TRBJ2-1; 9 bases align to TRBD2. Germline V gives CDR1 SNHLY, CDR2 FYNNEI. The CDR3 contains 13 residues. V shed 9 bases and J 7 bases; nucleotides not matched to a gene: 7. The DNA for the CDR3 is TGTGCCAGGACCGGGACTAGCCTGAATGAGCAGTTCTTC. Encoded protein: CARTGTSLNEQFF.

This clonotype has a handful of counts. In DNA, the CDR3 is TGTGCCACCAGTGATTTGTCCAAAGAGACCCAGTACTTC. Amino acids: CATSDLSKETQYF. The rearrangement uses TRBV24-1 and TRBJ2-5; the D is unclear. V dropped 0 bases and J dropped 3 bases, with 4 bases sitting between them. The V gene's germline CDR1 is KGHDR and CDR2 SFDVKD. The CDR3 extends over 13 amino acids.

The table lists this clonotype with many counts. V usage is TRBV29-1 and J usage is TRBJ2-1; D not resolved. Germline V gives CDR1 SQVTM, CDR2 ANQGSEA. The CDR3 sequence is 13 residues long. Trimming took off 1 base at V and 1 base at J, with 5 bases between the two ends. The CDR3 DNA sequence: TGCAGCGTTGAAGGCACGTCCTACAATGAGCAGTTCTTC. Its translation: CSVEGTSYNEQFF.

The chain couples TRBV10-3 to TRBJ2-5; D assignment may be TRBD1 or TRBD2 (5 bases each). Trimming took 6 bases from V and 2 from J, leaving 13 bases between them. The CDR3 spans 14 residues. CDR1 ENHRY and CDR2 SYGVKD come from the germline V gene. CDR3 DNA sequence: TGTGCCATCAGCCCGGGGACGGAACAAGAGACCCAGTACTTC. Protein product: CAISPGTEQETQYF.

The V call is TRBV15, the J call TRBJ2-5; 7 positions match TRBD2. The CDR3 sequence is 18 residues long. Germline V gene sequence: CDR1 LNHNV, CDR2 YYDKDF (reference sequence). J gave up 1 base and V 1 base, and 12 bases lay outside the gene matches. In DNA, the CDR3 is TGTGCCACCAGCAGAGTTTGGGGGGAGCGGGGCCCCCAAGAGACCCAGTACTTC. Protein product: CATSRVWGERGPQETQYF.